This T cell receptor (delta chain) was found in a study of Vδ1+ human thymocytes. General study results and limits: Highly polyclonal TRG and TRD repertoires with Gaussian CDR3 length distributions appeared in thymus.

Trimming took 5 bases from V and 0 from J; bases not matched to a gene: 25. This CDR3 spans 20 amino acids. CDR1 is NSMFDY and CDR2 is ISSIKDK in the germline V gene. As regards this clone: Its antigen is currently unknown.

The template was reverse-transcribed extracted RNA. Multiplex PCR used pooled V-gene forward primers and a constant-region reverse primer to amplify CDR3s. TCRdb re-called the multiplex PCR reads through CATT. There are about 27,000 delta-chain clones in the sample; nearly 7.5% occur only once, and approximately 1% lies in the top ten. Alphabeta T cells were depleted, then CD3+ Vdelta1+ Vdelta2- thymocytes were FACS-sorted. The sequencing sample was made of Vdelta1+ gamma-delta thymocytes from the thymus. The subset: FACS-sorted CD3+ TCRalphabeta- TCRVdelta1+ TCRVdelta2- thymocytes. The clonotype was recovered from a girl under three years old who had congenital heart surgery. The rearrangement links TRAV29/DV5 to TRDJ1; 7 positions match TRDD3. The chain's CDR3 is CAAFRGGDHWGPPYTDKLIF. Written as DNA, the CDR3 is TGTGCAGCCTTCCGGGGGGGTGATCACTGGGGACCCCCCTACACCGATAAACTCATCTTT.